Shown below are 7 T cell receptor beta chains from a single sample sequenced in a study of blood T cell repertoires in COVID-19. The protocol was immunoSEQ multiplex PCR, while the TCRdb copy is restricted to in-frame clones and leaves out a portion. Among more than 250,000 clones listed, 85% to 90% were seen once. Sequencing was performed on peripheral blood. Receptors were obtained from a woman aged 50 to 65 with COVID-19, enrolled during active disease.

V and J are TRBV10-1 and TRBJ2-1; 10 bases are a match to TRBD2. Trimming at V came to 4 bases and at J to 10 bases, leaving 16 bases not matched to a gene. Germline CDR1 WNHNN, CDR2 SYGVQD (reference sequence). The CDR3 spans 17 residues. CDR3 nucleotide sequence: TGCGCCAGCAGTGGTCCTGCAAGCGGGAGGGCCTTCAGGGAGCAGTTCTTC. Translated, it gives CASSGPASGRAFREQFF.

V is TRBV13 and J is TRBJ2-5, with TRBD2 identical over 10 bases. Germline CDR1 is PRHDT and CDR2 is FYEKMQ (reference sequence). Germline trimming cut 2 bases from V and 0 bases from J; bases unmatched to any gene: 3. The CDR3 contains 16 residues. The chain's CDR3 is CASSLLAGGNQETQYF. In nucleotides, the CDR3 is TGTGCCAGCAGCTTATTAGCGGGGGGAAACCAAGAGACCCAGTACTTC.

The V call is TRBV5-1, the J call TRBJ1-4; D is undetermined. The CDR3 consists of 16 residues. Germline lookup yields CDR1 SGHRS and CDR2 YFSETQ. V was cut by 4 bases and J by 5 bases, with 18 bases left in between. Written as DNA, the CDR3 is TGCGCCAGCAGCCCCGGTGAGGCCGTATGGAATGAAAAACTGTTTTTT. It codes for CASSPGEAVWNEKLFF.

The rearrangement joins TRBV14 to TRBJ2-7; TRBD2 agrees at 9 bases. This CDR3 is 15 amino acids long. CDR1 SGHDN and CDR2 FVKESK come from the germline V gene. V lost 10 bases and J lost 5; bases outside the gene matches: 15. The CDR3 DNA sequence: TGTGCCAACGATAGATTTAGCGGGAGAATCAACGAGCAGTACTTC. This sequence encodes CANDRFSGRINEQYF.

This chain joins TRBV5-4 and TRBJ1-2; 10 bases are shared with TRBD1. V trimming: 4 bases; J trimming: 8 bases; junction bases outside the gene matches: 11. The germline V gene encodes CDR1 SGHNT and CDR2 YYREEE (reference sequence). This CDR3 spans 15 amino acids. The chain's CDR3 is CASSPKSGTGEGYTF. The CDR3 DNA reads TGTGCCAGCAGCCCCAAGTCGGGGACAGGGGAAGGCTACACCTTC.

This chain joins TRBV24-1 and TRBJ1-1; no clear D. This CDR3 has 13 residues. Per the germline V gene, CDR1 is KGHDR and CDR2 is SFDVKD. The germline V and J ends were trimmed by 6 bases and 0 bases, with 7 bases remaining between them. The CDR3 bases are TGTGCCACCAGTAATACTTTGAACACTGAAGCTTTCTTT. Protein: CATSNTLNTEAFF.

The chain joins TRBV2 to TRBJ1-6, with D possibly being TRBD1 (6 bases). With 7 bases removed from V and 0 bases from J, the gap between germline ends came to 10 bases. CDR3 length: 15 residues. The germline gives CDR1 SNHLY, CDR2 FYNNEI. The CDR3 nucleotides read TGTGCCAGCACAGGGGAGAGCTCCTATAATTCACCCCTCCACTTT. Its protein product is CASTGESSYNSPLHF.